This is a list of T cell receptor beta chains from one sample in a study of cytomegalovirus exposure and HLA in healthy donors. This table comes from immunoSEQ multiplex PCR, and its TCRdb copy is limited to in-frame clones, with some not included. The data hold some 140,000 clones, with roughly 80% observed a single time. Sequenced input: PBMCs. Receptors were obtained from a woman aged 50 to 60 in good health and CMV-seropositive. The CDR3 runs from the conserved cysteine through the conserved F or W. D genes are given only for firm matches. The size of a clone is reported for some rows only, either as once, few or many, or as a class for expanded clones.

once,TRBD1,TRBJ2-7,TRBV28,CASIRQGPIGEQYF,TGTGCCAGCATACGACAGGGTCCCATCGGAGAGCAGTACTTC
NA,TRBD1,TRBJ2-7,TRBV5-4,CASSSGTGLQGYEQYF,TGTGCCAGCAGTTCCGGGACAGGGCTTCAAGGCTACGAGCAGTACTTC
NA,NA,TRBJ1-1,TRBV6-5,CASSYLSRWTEAFF,TGTGCCAGCAGTTACTTATCGAGATGGACTGAAGCTTTCTTT
NA,NA,TRBJ1-6,TRBV27,CASSGGLWSPLHF,TGTGCCAGCAGTGGAGGACTCTGGTCACCCCTCCACTTT
once,TRBD1,TRBJ1-2,TRBV7-9,CASSLGLGQNNYGYTF,TGTGCCAGCAGCTTAGGGTTGGGACAGAACAACTATGGCTACACCTTC
NA,TRBD1,TRBJ1-2,TRBV9,CASSPWTGGNYGYTF,TGTGCCAGCAGCCCCTGGACAGGGGGCAACTATGGCTACACCTTC
once,NA,TRBJ1-1,TRBV7-2,CASSLDRLNTEAFF,TGTGCCAGCAGCTTAGACAGGCTGAACACTGAAGCTTTCTTT
NA,NA,TRBJ2-5,TRBV7-7,CASSLAQEETQYF,TGTGCTAGCAGCTTAGCCCAGGAAGAGACCCAGTACTTC
NA,NA,TRBJ1-1,TRBV7-8,CASSPRGGINTEAFF,TGTGCCAGCAGCCCACGGGGTGGGATCAACACTGAAGCTTTCTTT
NA,NA,TRBJ1-4,TRBV6-6,CASRPGGDEKLFF,TGTGCCAGCAGACCCGGGGGGGATGAAAAACTGTTTTTT
NA,TRBD1,TRBJ1-6,TRBV6-6,CASRPSTGTDLSPLHF,TGTGCCAGCAGACCTTCTACCGGGACAGACCTTTCACCCCTCCACTTT
once,NA,TRBJ1-4,TRBV29-1,CSGKENEKLFF,TGCAGCGGAAAGGAGAATGAAAAACTGTTTTTT
few,NA,TRBJ2-1,TRBV4-2,CASSQSGAGLNEQFF,TGTGCCAGCAGCCAAAGTGGGGCGGGATTAAATGAGCAGTTCTTC
NA,NA,TRBJ1-5,TRBV2,CASSEVRGNQPQHF,TGTGCCAGCAGTGAGGTAAGGGGAAATCAGCCCCAGCATTTT
few,NA,TRBJ2-2,TRBV28,CASVTGVNTGELFF,TGTGCCAGTGTTACCGGGGTGAACACCGGGGAGCTGTTTTTT
NA,NA,TRBJ2-7,TRBV28,CASSLSETVSYEQYF,TGTGCCAGCAGTTTATCAGAAACCGTTTCCTACGAGCAGTACTTC
NA,TRBD1,TRBJ1-6,TRBV14,CASSQDSDRDVTLHF,TGTGCCAGCAGCCAAGATTCCGACAGGGACGTCACCCTCCACTTT
once,TRBD2,TRBJ2-7,TRBV4-3,CASSQVGGGSYEQYF,TGCGCCAGCAGCCAAGTAGGCGGGGGGTCCTACGAGCAGTACTTC
NA,TRBD1,TRBJ2-6,TRBV10-3,CATRDSLSGANVLTF,TGTGCCACCCGGGACAGTCTCTCTGGGGCCAACGTCCTGACTTTC
NA,NA,TRBJ1-1,TRBV7-3,CASREVGGTTEAFF,TGTGCCAGCAGAGAGGTCGGGGGTACTACGGAAGCTTTCTTT
NA,TRBD1,TRBJ2-5,TRBV27,CASSTDRQETQYF,TGTGCCAGCAGTACGGACAGGCAAGAGACCCAGTACTTC
NA,TRBD2,TRBJ2-1,TRBV7-9,CASSQNSGGHTYNEQFF,TGTGCCAGCAGCCAAAATAGCGGGGGCCATACCTACAATGAGCAGTTCTTC
NA,NA,TRBJ1-4,TRBV30,CAWDGGRESEKLFF,TGTGCCTGGGACGGTGGGAGGGAAAGTGAAAAACTGTTTTTT
NA,NA,TRBJ1-2,TRBV10-3,CAILSEGDAYGYTF,TGTGCCATCCTTTCTGAAGGGGATGCCTATGGCTACACCTTC
NA,NA,TRBJ1-3,TRBV5-4,CASSLGYGSDGNTIYF,TGTGCCAGCAGCTTGGGGTACGGGTCGGATGGAAACACCATATATTTT
NA,NA,TRBJ2-5,TRBV19,CASSSGLSRGETQYF,TGTGCCAGTAGTTCGGGACTGTCCCGGGGAGAGACCCAGTACTTC
NA,TRBD1,TRBJ1-1,TRBV30,CAWSPGVGQGEAFF,TGTGCCTGGAGTCCTGGCGTCGGACAGGGTGAAGCTTTCTTT
NA,NA,TRBJ2-7,TRBV2,CASSVALAYEQYF,TGTGCCAGCAGTGTGGCACTAGCCTACGAGCAGTACTTC
NA,TRBD1,TRBJ2-7,TRBV6-6,CASSYETGREQYF,TGTGCCAGCAGTTACGAGACAGGGCGTGAGCAGTACTTC
NA,TRBD1,TRBJ1-2,TRBV13,CASSSGGWGPANYGYTF,TGTGCCAGCAGCTCAGGGGGATGGGGCCCCGCTAACTATGGCTACACCTTC
NA,NA,TRBJ2-7,TRBV5-6,CASSFVGAGNEQYF,TGTGCCAGCAGCTTCGTCGGCGCAGGAAACGAGCAGTACTTC
NA,TRBD2,TRBJ2-5,TRBV18,CASSPAGGEGETQYF,TGTGCCAGCTCACCAGCCGGCGGGGAGGGAGAGACCCAGTACTTC
NA,TRBD1,TRBJ1-2,TRBV11-2,CASSPLRRDRYGYTF,TGTGCCAGCAGCCCGCTTAGGCGGGACAGATATGGCTACACCTTC
NA,NA,TRBJ1-6,TRBV4-3,CASSQDIGVAPNSPLHF,TGCGCCAGCAGCCAAGACATCGGGGTTGCACCTAATTCACCCCTCCACTTT
NA,TRBD2,TRBJ2-1,TRBV2,CASRYRLAGETYNEQFF,TGTGCCAGCAGGTATCGACTAGCGGGGGAAACCTACAATGAGCAGTTCTTC
NA,TRBD2,TRBJ2-3,TRBV5-4,CASSLAGTRPTDTQYF,TGTGCCAGCAGCTTGGCCGGGACTAGGCCCACAGATACGCAGTATTTT
NA,NA,TRBJ2-7,TRBV7-9,CASSPLAATYEQYF,TGTGCCAGCAGCCCCTTGGCCGCAACCTACGAGCAGTACTTC
NA,TRBD1,TRBJ1-2,TRBV7-3,CASSPTGGASGYTF,TGTGCCAGCAGCCCGACAGGGGGCGCGAGTGGCTACACCTTC
NA,NA,TRBJ1-4,TRBV19,CASTSREKLFF,TGTGCCAGTACGAGTAGAGAAAAACTGTTTTTT
few,TRBD1,TRBJ2-6,TRBV6-1,CASSGDRSGANVLTF,TGTGCCAGCAGTGGGGACAGGTCTGGGGCCAACGTCCTGACTTTC
NA,NA,TRBJ1-2,TRBV7-2,CASSYRQNYGYTF,TGTGCCAGCAGCTACCGACAGAACTATGGCTACACCTTC
NA,NA,TRBJ1-1,TRBV9,CASSVVGGEAFF,TGTGCCAGCAGCGTAGTCGGAGGGGAAGCTTTCTTT
NA,TRBD1,TRBJ2-3,TRBV9,CASSPDRMEDTQYF,TGTGCCAGCAGCCCGGACAGGATGGAAGATACGCAGTATTTT
few,NA,TRBJ2-3,TRBV5-4,CASSSAGQAATDTQYF,TGTGCCAGCAGCTCAGCGGGTCAAGCGGCGACAGATACGCAGTATTTT
NA,TRBD2,TRBJ2-1,TRBV10-2,CASTSGGALLYNEQFF,TGCGCCAGCACTAGCGGGGGGGCCCTGCTCTACAATGAGCAGTTCTTC
NA,NA,TRBJ2-5,TRBV7-3,CASSSIGEAGETQYF,TGTGCCAGCAGCTCCATTGGGGAGGCTGGAGAGACCCAGTACTTC
few,NA,TRBJ2-7,TRBV4-1,CASSQDLLNEQYF,TGCGCCAGCAGCCAAGACCTACTCAACGAGCAGTACTTC
NA,NA,TRBJ1-1,TRBV7-9,CASSLAQLTGEGAFF,TGTGCCAGCAGCTTAGCGCAATTGACAGGCGAGGGAGCTTTCTTT
NA,TRBD1,TRBJ1-2,TRBV5-1,CASSLEGQPSYGYTF,TGCGCCAGCAGCTTGGAGGGACAGCCGTCCTATGGCTACACCTTC
NA,TRBD1,TRBJ2-1,TRBV4-1,CASSPGTGDYNEQFF,TGCGCCAGCAGCCCCGGGACAGGTGATTACAATGAGCAGTTCTTC
NA,NA,TRBJ2-2,TRBV7-8,CASSFSGSRAGELFF,TGTGCCAGCAGCTTCTCCGGGTCGAGGGCCGGGGAGCTGTTTTTT
NA,NA,TRBJ1-4,TRBV5-1,CASSLAGVNEKLFF,TGCGCCAGCAGCTTGGCCGGGGTTAATGAAAAACTGTTTTTT
NA,TRBD1,TRBJ1-1,TRBV27,CASSPGTANTEAFF,TGTGCCAGCAGTCCCGGGACAGCGAACACTGAAGCTTTCTTT
NA,TRBD2,TRBJ2-5,TRBV6-1,CASSEGGGARGETQYF,TGTGCCAGCAGTGAAGGCGGGGGGGCGCGTGGGGAGACCCAGTACTTC
once,TRBD1,TRBJ2-1,TRBV2,CASKERGGLDEQFF,TGTGCCAGCAAGGAACGAGGGGGCCTGGATGAGCAGTTCTTC